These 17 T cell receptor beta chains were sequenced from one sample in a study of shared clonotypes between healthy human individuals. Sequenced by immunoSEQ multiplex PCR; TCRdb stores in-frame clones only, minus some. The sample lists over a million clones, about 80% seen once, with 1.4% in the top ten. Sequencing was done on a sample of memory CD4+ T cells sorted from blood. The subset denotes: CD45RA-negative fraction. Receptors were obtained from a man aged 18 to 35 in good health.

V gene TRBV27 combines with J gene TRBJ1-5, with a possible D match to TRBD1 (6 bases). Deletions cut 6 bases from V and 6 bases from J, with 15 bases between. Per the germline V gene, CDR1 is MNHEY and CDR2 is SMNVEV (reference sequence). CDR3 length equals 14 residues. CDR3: CASRGAGGTQPQHF. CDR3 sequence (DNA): TGTGCCAGCAGGGGGGCGGGAGGAACTCAGCCCCAGCATTTT.

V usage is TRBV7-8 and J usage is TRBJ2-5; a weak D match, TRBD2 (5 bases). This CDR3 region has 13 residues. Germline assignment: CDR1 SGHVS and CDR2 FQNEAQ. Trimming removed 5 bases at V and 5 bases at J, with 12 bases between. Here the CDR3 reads CASSPGRAETQYF. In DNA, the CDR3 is TGTGCCAGCAGCCCGGGAAGGGCCGAGACCCAGTACTTC.

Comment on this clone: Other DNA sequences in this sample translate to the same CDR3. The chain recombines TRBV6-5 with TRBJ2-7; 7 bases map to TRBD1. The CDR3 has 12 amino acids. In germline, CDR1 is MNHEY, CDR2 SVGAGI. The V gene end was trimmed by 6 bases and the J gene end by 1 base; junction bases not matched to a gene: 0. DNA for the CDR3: TGTGCCAGCAGGACAGGGTCCTACGAGCAGTACTTC. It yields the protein CASRTGSYEQYF.

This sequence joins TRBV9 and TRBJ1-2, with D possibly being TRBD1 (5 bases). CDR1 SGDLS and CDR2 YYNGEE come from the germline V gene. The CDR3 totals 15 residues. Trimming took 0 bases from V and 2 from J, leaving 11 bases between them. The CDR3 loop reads CASSVDKGPNYGYTF. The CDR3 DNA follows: TGTGCCAGCAGCGTAGATAAGGGGCCCAACTATGGCTACACCTTC.

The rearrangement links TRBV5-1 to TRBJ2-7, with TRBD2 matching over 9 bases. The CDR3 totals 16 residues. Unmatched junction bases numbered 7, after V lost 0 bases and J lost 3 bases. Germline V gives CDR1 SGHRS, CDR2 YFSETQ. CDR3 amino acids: CASSLDPAGGHYEQYF. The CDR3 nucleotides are TGCGCCAGCAGCTTGGATCCAGCGGGGGGCCACTACGAGCAGTACTTC.

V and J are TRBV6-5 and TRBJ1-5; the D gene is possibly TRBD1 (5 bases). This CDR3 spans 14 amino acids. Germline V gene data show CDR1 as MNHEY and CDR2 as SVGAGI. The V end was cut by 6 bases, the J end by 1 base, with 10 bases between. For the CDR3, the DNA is TGTGCCAGCAGGCGGGGGGGGAGCAATCAGCCCCAGCATTTT. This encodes CASRRGGSNQPQHF.

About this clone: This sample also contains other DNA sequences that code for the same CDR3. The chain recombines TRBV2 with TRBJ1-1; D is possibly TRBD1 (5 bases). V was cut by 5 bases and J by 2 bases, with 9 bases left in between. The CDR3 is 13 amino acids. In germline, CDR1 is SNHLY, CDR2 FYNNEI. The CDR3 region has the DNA TGTGCCAGCAGTCGCGGGGCCAACACTGAAGCTTTCTTT. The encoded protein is CASSRGANTEAFF. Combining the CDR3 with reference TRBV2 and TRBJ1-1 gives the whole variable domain EPEVTQTPSHQVTQMGQEVILRCVPISNHLYFYWYRQILGQKVEFLVSFYNNEISEKSEIFDDQFSVERPDGSNFTLKIRSTKLEDSAMYFCASSRGANTEAFFGQGTRLTVV.

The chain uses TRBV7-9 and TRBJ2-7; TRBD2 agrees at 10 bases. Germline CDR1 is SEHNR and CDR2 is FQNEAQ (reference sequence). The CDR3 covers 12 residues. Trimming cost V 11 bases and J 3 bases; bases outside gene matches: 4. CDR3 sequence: CAGGTSVYEQYF. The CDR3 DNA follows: TGTGCCGGGGGGACTAGCGTCTACGAGCAGTACTTC.

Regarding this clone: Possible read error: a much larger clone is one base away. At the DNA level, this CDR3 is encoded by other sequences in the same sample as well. The CDR3 sequence: CASSPRQENTEAFF. The CDR3 coding sequence is TGTGCCAGCTCACCACGACAGGAGAACACTGAAGCTTTCTTT. The rearrangement uses TRBV18 and TRBJ1-1; a weak D match, TRBD1 (6 bases). CDR1 and CDR2 from the germline V gene are KGHSH and LQKENI. Trimming pared 1 base from V and 1 base from J, leaving 7 bases between. There are 14 residues in the CDR3.

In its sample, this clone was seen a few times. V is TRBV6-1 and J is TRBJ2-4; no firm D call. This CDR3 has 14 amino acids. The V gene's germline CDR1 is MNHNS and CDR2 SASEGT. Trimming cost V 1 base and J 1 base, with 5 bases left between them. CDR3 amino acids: CASSEGFAKNIQYF. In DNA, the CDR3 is TGTGCCAGCAGTGAAGGGTTCGCCAAAAACATTCAGTACTTC.

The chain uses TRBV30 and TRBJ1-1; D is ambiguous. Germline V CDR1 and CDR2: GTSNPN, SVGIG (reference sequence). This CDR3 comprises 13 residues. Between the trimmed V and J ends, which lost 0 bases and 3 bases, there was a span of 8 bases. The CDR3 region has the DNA TGTGCCTGGAGTGTTAATCTGGACACTGAAGCTTTCTTT. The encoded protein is CAWSVNLDTEAFF. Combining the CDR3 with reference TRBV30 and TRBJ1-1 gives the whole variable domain SQTIHQWPATLVQPVGSPLSLECTVEGTSNPNLYWYRQAAGRGLQLLFYSVGIGQISSEVPQNLSASRPQDRQFILSSKKLLLSDSGFYLCAWSVNLDTEAFFGQGTRLTVV.

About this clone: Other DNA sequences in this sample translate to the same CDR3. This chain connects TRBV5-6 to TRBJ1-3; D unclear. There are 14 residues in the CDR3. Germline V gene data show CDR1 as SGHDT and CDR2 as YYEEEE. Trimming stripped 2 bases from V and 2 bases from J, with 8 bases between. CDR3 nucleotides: TGTGCCAGCAGCTTAGGGAATACTGGAAACACCATATATTTT. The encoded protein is CASSLGNTGNTIYF.

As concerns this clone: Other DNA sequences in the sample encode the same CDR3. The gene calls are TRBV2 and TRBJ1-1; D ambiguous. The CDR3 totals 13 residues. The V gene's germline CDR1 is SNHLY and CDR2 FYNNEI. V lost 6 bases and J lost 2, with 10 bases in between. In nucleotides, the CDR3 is TGTGCCAGCAGAGGACGGGGTAACACTGAAGCTTTCTTT. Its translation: CASRGRGNTEAFF.

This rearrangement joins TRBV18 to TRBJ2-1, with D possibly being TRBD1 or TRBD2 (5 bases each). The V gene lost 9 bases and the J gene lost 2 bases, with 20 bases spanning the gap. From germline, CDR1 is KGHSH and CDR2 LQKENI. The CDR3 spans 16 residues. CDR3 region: CASQDTGKGPYNEQFF. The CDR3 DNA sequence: TGTGCCAGTCAGGACACTGGCAAGGGACCCTACAATGAGCAGTTCTTC. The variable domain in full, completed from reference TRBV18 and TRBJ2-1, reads NAGVMQNPRHLVRRRGQEARLRCSPMKGHSHVYWYRQLPEEGLKFMVYLQKENIIDESGMPKERFSAEFPKEGPSILRIQQVVRGDSAAYFCASQDTGKGPYNEQFFGPGTRLTVL.

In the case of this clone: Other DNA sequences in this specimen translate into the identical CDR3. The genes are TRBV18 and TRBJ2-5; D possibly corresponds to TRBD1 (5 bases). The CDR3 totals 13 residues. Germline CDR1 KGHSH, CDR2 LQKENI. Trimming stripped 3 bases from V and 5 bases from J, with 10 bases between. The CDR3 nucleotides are TGTGCCAGCTCACCGCGTCAGGGTGAGACCCAGTACTTC. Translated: CASSPRQGETQYF.

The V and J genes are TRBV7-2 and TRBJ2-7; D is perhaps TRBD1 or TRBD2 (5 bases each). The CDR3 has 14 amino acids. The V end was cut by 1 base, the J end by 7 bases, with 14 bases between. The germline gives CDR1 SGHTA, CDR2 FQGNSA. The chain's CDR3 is CASSLGGGGAEQYF. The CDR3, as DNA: TGTGCCAGCAGCTTAGGAGGTGGGGGTGCGGAGCAGTACTTC.

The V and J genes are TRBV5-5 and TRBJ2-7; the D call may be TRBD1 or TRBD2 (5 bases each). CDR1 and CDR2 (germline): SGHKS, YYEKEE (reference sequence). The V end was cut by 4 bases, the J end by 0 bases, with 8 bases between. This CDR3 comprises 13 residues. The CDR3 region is CASSGTGSYEQYF. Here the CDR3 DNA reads TGTGCCAGCAGCGGGACGGGCTCCTACGAGCAGTACTTC.